A selection of T cell receptor beta chains follows, all from one sample in a study of blood T cell repertoires in COVID-19. Profiled with immunoSEQ multiplex PCR; TCRdb holds only in-frame clones, not every one. In the table there are roughly 480,000 clones, roughly nine tenths of which are singletons. Material: peripheral blood. Receptors originate from a young man with COVID-19, enrolled during active disease. Both conserved end residues are part of each CDR3. The order of the fields is D gene, J gene, clone size, V gene, CDR3 DNA, CDR3 protein. The D gene is left open where the match is weak. Some rows mark clone size as missing; the rest say once, few, many or name a class of expanded clone.

D: -
J: TRBJ1-2
size: -
V: TRBV5-4
DNA: TGTGCCAGCAGCTCGGCGGGGGTCGGGGGCTACACCTTC
CDR3: CASSSAGVGGYTF

D: TRBD1
J: TRBJ2-7
size: once
V: TRBV3-1/TRBV3-2
DNA: TGTGCCAGCAGCCAACAAGGGGACAGGCGGGGCGAGCAGTACTTC
CDR3: CASSQQGDRRGEQYF

D: -
J: TRBJ1-2
size: -
V: TRBV6-5
DNA: TGTGCCAGCACCAATTCTCAGGGGCACGGCTACACCTTC
CDR3: CASTNSQGHGYTF

D: TRBD2
J: TRBJ2-3
size: -
V: TRBV2
DNA: TGTGCCAGCAGTACGGGACTAGTGACAGATACGCAGTATTTT
CDR3: CASSTGLVTDTQYF

D: TRBD2
J: TRBJ2-7
size: -
V: TRBV7-9
DNA: TGTGCCAGCAGCCCTCGGACTAGCGGGAACGAGCAGTACTTC
CDR3: CASSPRTSGNEQYF

D: TRBD1
J: TRBJ1-2
size: -
V: TRBV7-9
DNA: TGTGCCAGCAGCCCCGGCACAGGGGGAAGGGGCTACACCTTC
CDR3: CASSPGTGGRGYTF

D: -
J: TRBJ1-2
size: -
V: TRBV5-4
DNA: TGTGCCAGCAGCTCACGGACAGACTATGGCTACACCTTC
CDR3: CASSSRTDYGYTF

D: -
J: TRBJ1-6
size: -
V: TRBV11-3
DNA: TGTGCCAGCAGCTGGGGGCTAGGGAAAGAGAATTCACCCCTCCACTTT
CDR3: CASSWGLGKENSPLHF

D: TRBD2
J: TRBJ2-6
size: -
V: TRBV6-9
DNA: TGTGCCAGCACCGCCGGACTAGCGGGAGTGGGAGGGGCCAACGTCCTGACTTTC
CDR3: CASTAGLAGVGGANVLTF

D: -
J: TRBJ1-3
size: -
V: TRBV19
DNA: TGTGCCAGTAGTATTGCGCGCGGCTCTGGAAACACCATATATTTT
CDR3: CASSIARGSGNTIYF

D: TRBD1
J: TRBJ1-4
size: -
V: TRBV4-1
DNA: TGCGCCAGCAGCCTTGGACAGGCTAATGAAAAACTGTTTTTT
CDR3: CASSLGQANEKLFF

D: TRBD2
J: TRBJ2-3
size: -
V: TRBV3-1/TRBV3-2
DNA: TGTGCCAGCAGGGGACTAGCGGGGCCTCTCGCAGATACGCAGTATTTT
CDR3: CASRGLAGPLADTQYF

D: TRBD1
J: TRBJ2-7
size: -
V: TRBV19
DNA: TGTGCCAGTAGTACCACCTTAGAGACAGGGAAGAACTACGAGCAGTACTTC
CDR3: CASSTTLETGKNYEQYF

D: TRBD1
J: TRBJ2-4
size: -
V: TRBV9
DNA: TGTGCCAGCAGCGTAGGGGGACAGGGGGAAAACATTCAGTACTTC
CDR3: CASSVGGQGENIQYF

D: -
J: TRBJ2-7
size: -
V: TRBV11-2
DNA: TGTGCCAGCAGCAAAGTCCGGGGGGCAGCCTCCTACGAGCAGTACTTC
CDR3: CASSKVRGAASYEQYF

D: -
J: TRBJ2-3
size: -
V: TRBV7-9
DNA: TGTGCCAGCAGCCAACTATCAGGGGGGGATACGCAGTATTTT
CDR3: CASSQLSGGDTQYF

D: -
J: TRBJ2-7
size: few
V: TRBV3-1/TRBV3-2
DNA: TGTGCCAGCAGCCAAGATGAGGGATCCTACGAGCAGTACTTC
CDR3: CASSQDEGSYEQYF

D: -
J: TRBJ1-3
size: -
V: TRBV29-1
DNA: TGCAGCGTCAACGACAGCTCTGGAAACACCATATATTTT
CDR3: CSVNDSSGNTIYF

D: TRBD2
J: TRBJ2-7
size: -
V: TRBV29-1
DNA: TGCAGCGTTCTAGCGGGAGCCAGCTACGAGCAGTACTTC
CDR3: CSVLAGASYEQYF

D: TRBD1
J: TRBJ2-1
size: -
V: TRBV19
DNA: TGTGCCAGTAGTATACCGGGACAGGGCGATGAGCAGTTCTTC
CDR3: CASSIPGQGDEQFF

D: TRBD1
J: TRBJ1-4
size: -
V: TRBV19
DNA: TGTGCCAGTAGTATAGGACAGGGGAATGAAAAACTGTTTTTT
CDR3: CASSIGQGNEKLFF

D: TRBD1
J: TRBJ1-6
size: -
V: TRBV4-2
DNA: TGTGCCAGCAGCCCAGGGGGCTATAATTCACCCCTCCACTTT
CDR3: CASSPGGYNSPLHF